This T cell receptor beta chain was captured in a study of blood T cell repertoires in COVID-19 (dated by TCRdb to about 2020). About the full investigation: Samples covering the acute and convalescent phases of COVID-19 were provided by collaborators in the United States, Italy and Spain. The prospective study material was composed of cDNA or gDNA derived from T cells, B-cell-depleted T cells, or PBMCs. The dataset comprised deeply sampled blood TCRbeta repertoires from subjects exposed to, actively infected with, or recovered from COVID-19. The repertoires were released in a freely available public database intended as a resource for research on the immune response to SARS-CoV-2. The samples were drawn from the first 160 participants of the ongoing ImmuneRACE study and from over a thousand subjects provided by 6 global collaborators. The sample metadata nearly always contained a de-identified subject ID, COVID-19 status, age in years and sex. HLA class I and class II types, where available, came from metadata supplied by the sample provider rather than from assay-based typing.

TCRbeta CDR3 regions were amplified from genomic DNA by means of the immunoSEQ Assay, a bias-controlled multiplex PCR. Regarding the original processing steps: The number of nucleated cells in each sample was estimated from the amplification of reference gene primers within the assay. To quantify the absolute abundance of each unique TCRbeta CDR3 rearrangement, sequence reads were collapsed and filtered. Productive Simpson clonality was computed per sample as the square root of Simpson's diversity index over productive rearrangements. In its TCRdb copy, this immuneACCESS table keeps in-frame sequences only and misses some clones. Where compared with another copy, unresolved V genes explain less than half of these, and the others have no known cause. V, J and clone size derive from that table, while D and trimming were established from the DNA sequence. The sample profile shows about 180,000 clones; around 85% of them were found once. The ten largest clonotypes hold 3% to 4% of the sample.

Of note for this clone: This receptor's antigen is unknown. Base qualities are missing; no much larger clone stands one base away.

Whole blood was collected in K2EDTA tubes by collaborating institutions according to the institutions' own protocols. For TCRbeta analysis, collaborator samples were shipped as frozen whole blood, as isolated PBMCs, or as DNA extracted from either sample type. What the research found in general, with its limitations: The quantity of clinical and demographic metadata differed by source and by participant and was supplied without curation.

CDR1 and CDR2 (SQVTM, ANQGSEA) derive from the germline V gene. V loses 4 bases of germline sequence and J loses 2 bases, and the interval between the two ends is 15 bases. Reading from cysteine to phenylalanine, the CDR3 counts 15 amino acids. Just the 45-base CDR3 DNA is kept, in frame starting at base 1. The V and J genes are TRBV29-1 and TRBJ2-1; TRBD2 is a possible D gene, resting on 6 matching bases. The sample was peripheral blood. The origin of this receptor is a man in his fifties or sixties with acute or convalescent COVID-19. The CDR3 region: CSVVPGTSTYNEQFF. The DNA reads TGCAGCGTTGTACCCGGGACTTCCACCTACAATGAGCAGTTCTTC.